The next 23 T cell receptor beta chains were all read from a single sample in a study of tumor-infiltrating lymphocytes in primary liver carcinoma. RNA was extracted from whole blood without cell sorting, alongside germline DNA. Synthesis of TCR beta cDNA was carried out from approximately 470 ng total RNA with a constant-region primer. Slightly modified ARM-PCR served as the procedure for the TCR beta libraries. These libraries came from three rounds of nested multiplex PCR. The first two PCR rounds, approximately 10 cycles each, used TRBV1-TRBV30 forward primers and a C-beta reverse primer. TCRdb re-called the multiplex PCR reads through MiXCR, storing one row per CDR3 protein. The table lists 300,000 to 350,000 distinct CDR3 sequences, roughly two thirds of them singletons. Sample: peripheral blood. The receptors here all came from a man aged 35-49 years with primary liver carcinoma and hepatitis B virus infection.

As concerns this clonotype: Just one base apart from a much larger clone, this may be a read error. This chain connects TRBV6-6 to TRBJ1-4, with a weak D call TRBD1 (6 bases). The CDR3 covers 15 residues. Per germline, CDR1 MNHNY and CDR2 SVGAGI (reference sequence). The chain's CDR3 is CGSSYTGADNEKLFF. The CDR3, as DNA: TGTGGCAGCAGTTACACGGGGGCCGATAATGAAAAACTGTTTTTT.

In this sample, this clonotype turned up a few times. The V call is TRBV13, the J call TRBJ2-2; TRBD1 is a possible D gene (6 bases). The germline V gene has CDR1 PRHDT and CDR2 FYEKMQ (reference sequence). This CDR3 comprises 15 residues. V was shortened by 7 bases and J by 0 bases, with 12 bases between the two germline ends. CDR3 DNA: TGTGCCAGCACCCCGGACAGAGCGAACACCGGGGAGCTGTTTTTT. It encodes CASTPDRANTGELFF.

This clonotype was counted many times. The rearrangement uses TRBV4-3 and TRBJ2-1; unclear D gene. The CDR3 contains 13 residues. Germline-derived CDR1 and CDR2 are LGHNA and YSLEER. V was trimmed by 0 bases and J by 3 bases, leaving 3 bases between them. CDR3 in DNA: TGCGCCAGCAGCCAAGATTTCTACAATGAGCAGTTCTTC. Translated, it gives CASSQDFYNEQFF.

This clonotype has at least ten counts. CDR3 amino acids: CASSLRAEGAFF. Here the CDR3 DNA reads TGTGCCAGCAGCTTACGGGCCGAGGGAGCTTTCTTT. This sequence joins TRBV5-5 and TRBJ1-1; D unclear. Germline CDR1 is SGHKS and CDR2 is YYEKEE (reference sequence). Trimming removed 2 bases at V and 10 bases at J, with 12 bases between. CDR3 length equals 12 residues.

Comments on this clonotype: One end of the junction fails to match germline, which may point to a read error. The V and J genes are TRBV11-2 and TRBJ2-1; tentative D call: TRBD2 (5 bases). The CDR3 is 12 residues long. Germline lookup yields CDR1 SGHAT and CDR2 FQNNGV. CDR3 sequence: CANTREGSERFF. CDR3 DNA sequence: TGTGCCAACACCCGAGAGGGAAGTGAGCGGTTCTTC.

Regarding this clonotype: Possible read error: a much larger clone is one base away. The chain couples TRBV10-3 to TRBJ2-1; possibly TRBD2 for D (5 bases). CDR1 ENHRY and CDR2 SYGVKD come from the germline V gene. Trimming removed 8 bases from V and 10 bases from J, with 12 bases in between. The CDR3 contains 11 residues. Here the CDR3 reads CAIGLPGEQFF. CDR3 nucleotide sequence: TGTGCCATCGGGCTTCCGGGAGAGCAGTTCTTC.

This clonotype has a count of ten or more. This chain joins TRBV29-1 and TRBJ2-3; TRBD2 matches at 11 bases. Germline V CDR1 and CDR2: SQVTM, ANQGSEA. The CDR3 length is 14 residues. Trimming cost V 4 bases and J 3 bases; bases outside gene matches: 3. The CDR3 here is CSVVAGGRTDTQYF. CDR3 sequence (DNA): TGCAGCGTTGTAGCGGGAGGGCGAACAGATACGCAGTATTTT.

Remarks on this clonotype: A read error may be the cause here, since a much bigger clone is one base away. The gene calls are TRBV6-6 and TRBJ2-7, with a weak D call TRBD2 (5 bases). Germline V gives CDR1 MNHNY, CDR2 SVGAGI (reference sequence). The CDR3 is 13 amino acids. The CDR3 loop reads CANSYLGREEQYF. Here the CDR3 DNA reads TGTGCCAACAGTTACTTAGGACGGGAAGAGCAGTACTTC.

The CDR3 is CASSSRGKHYEQYF. The CDR3 nucleotides read TGTGCCAGCAGCTCGAGAGGGAAGCACTACGAGCAGTACTTC. This chain uses TRBV11-2 with TRBJ2-7, with a tentative D call TRBD2 (5 bases). The V gene lost 4 bases and the J gene lost 3 bases, with 13 bases spanning the gap. The CDR3 length is 14 residues. CDR1 and CDR2 from the germline V gene are SGHAT and FQNNGV.

As to this clonotype: This may arise from a read error, as a much more abundant clone is one base away. The J gene is TRBJ1-4, the V gene TRBV5-5, with 9 positions matching TRBD1. The CDR3 covers 15 residues. The J segment lost 8 bases and the V segment lost 4 bases, leaving 9 bases of the junction unmatched. CDR1 and CDR2 from the germline V gene are SGHKS and YYEKEE (reference sequence). The CDR3 region is CASSRETGGFEKLFF. For the CDR3, the DNA is TGTGCCAGCAGCCGGGAGACAGGGGGGTTCGAAAAACTGTTTTTT.

In this sample, this clonotype turned up a few times. This chain connects TRBV5-1 to TRBJ2-2; the match to TRBD2 covers 11 bases. The germline V gene has CDR1 SGHRS and CDR2 YFSETQ. The CDR3 is made up of 17 amino acids. V was clipped by 2 bases and J by 1 base; unmatched bases: 4. The CDR3 nucleotides are TGCGCCAGCAGCTTCGAAACTAGCGGGAGGAACACCGGGGAGCTGTTTTTT. The encoded protein is CASSFETSGRNTGELFF.

A remark on this clonotype: A much larger clone differs from this one at a single base, so this may be a read error. The CDR3 carries no conserved terminal phenylalanine or tryptophan, so it likely arises from a read error. The chain is built from TRBV6-5 and TRBJ2-7; 7 nucleotides line up with TRBD2. Germline V gene lookup returns CDR1 MNHEY and CDR2 SVGAGI. The CDR3 covers 15 residues. V shed 5 bases, J shed 0 bases, and the junction held 7 bases outside the gene matches. CDR3 nucleotides: TGTGCCAGCAGTCTTAACCGGGACTACTCCTACGAGCAGTACTTA. Translating it yields CASSLNRDYSYEQYL.

The genes are TRBV5-4 and TRBJ2-7; D may be TRBD1 (6 bases). The V and J ends lost 4 bases and 3 bases respectively, with 14 bases between them. The germline V gene encodes CDR1 SGHNT and CDR2 YYREEE (reference sequence). This CDR3 region has 14 residues. The CDR3 is CASSQATGHYEQYF. In DNA form, the CDR3 reads TGTGCCAGCAGCCAGGCGACAGGCCACTACGAGCAGTACTTC.

With regard to this clonotype: This may be a read error, as it is one base from a much larger clone. The rearrangement links TRBV4-1 to TRBJ2-2; 8 nucleotides agree with TRBD2. J gave up 3 bases and V 5 bases, and 17 bases lay outside the gene matches. The CDR3 runs to 19 residues. Germline V gene data show CDR1 as MGHRA and CDR2 as YSYEKL. CDR3 bases: TGCGCCAGCAGCGAACAAACGGGGGGGGGCGTTAAGGACACCGGGGAGCTGTTTTTT. Residues: CASSEQTGGGVKDTGELFF.

The genes are TRBV6-5 and TRBJ2-3, with D unclear. The CDR3 totals 14 residues. The germline gives CDR1 MNHEY, CDR2 SVGAGI. The germline V and J ends were trimmed by 9 bases and 6 bases, with 19 bases remaining between them. CDR3 amino acids: CARSDAGLPDTQYF. The DNA of the CDR3 is TGTGCCAGAAGTGATGCCGGGCTTCCGGATACGCAGTATTTT.

As concerns this clonotype: At one end the junction does not follow the germline gene, possibly because of a read error. The chain joins TRBV11-2 to TRBJ2-1, with 8 bases identical to TRBD2. Germline CDR1 SGHAT, CDR2 FQNNGV. The CDR3 is 14 amino acids. CDR3 DNA sequence: TGTGCCAACAGCTTAGCGGGGTACTACAACGAGCAGTTCTTC. This encodes CANSLAGYYNEQFF.

On this clonotype itself: The junction differs from germline at one of its ends, possibly a read error. The chain combines TRBV4-2 with TRBJ2-5; D may be TRBD2 (6 bases). This CDR3 spans 15 amino acids. Germline CDR1 and CDR2: LGHNA and YNFKEQ. The CDR3 sequence: CASRQVAGPQETQYF. CDR3 coding DNA: TGTGCCAGCCGCCAAGTGGCGGGACCCCAAGAGACCCAATACTTC.

J is TRBJ1-1 and V is TRBV7-9, with 7 nucleotides matching TRBD1. Germline V lookup: CDR1 SEHNR, CDR2 FQNEAQ (reference sequence). The CDR3 runs 13 residues. V lost 3 bases to trimming and J lost 8 bases; unmatched junction nucleotides: 6. CDR3 DNA: TGTGCCAGCAGCTTGGCCCGGGACAGAGAAGCTTTCTTT. Translating it yields CASSLARDREAFF.

This clonotype showed up just a few times. The chain uses TRBV12-3 or TRBV12-4 and TRBJ1-6; 7 nucleotides agree with TRBD1. CDR3 length equals 15 residues. Trimming removed 2 bases from V and 13 bases from J; junction bases left unmatched: 11. CDR3: CASSLFGTADGPLHF. CDR3 in DNA: TGTGCCAGCAGTTTATTCGGGACAGCGGATGGTCCCCTCCACTTT.

Of note for this clonotype: This clone may be a read error of a much larger clone one base away. Here the CDR3 reads CASRYLVTGELFF. DNA of the CDR3: TGTGCCAGCAGATACTTGGTAACCGGGGAGCTGTTTTTT. This rearrangement joins TRBV6-6 to TRBJ2-2, with no clear D. The CDR3 consists of 13 residues. Germline loops: CDR1 MNHNY, CDR2 SVGAGI (reference sequence).

This clonotype has ten or more counts. The gene calls are TRBV4-2 and TRBJ2-7, with D possibly TRBD1 on 6 matching bases. Germline V gives CDR1 LGHNA, CDR2 YNFKEQ. V lost 3 bases and J 0 bases, leaving 12 bases between the germline ends. The length of the CDR3 is 15 residues. The CDR3 nucleotides are TGTGCCAGCAGCCACCTACAGGGAAGCTCCTACGAGCAGTACTTC. Protein: CASSHLQGSSYEQYF.

Of note for this clonotype: Germline and junction disagree at one end, which may indicate a read error. V gene TRBV19 combines with J gene TRBJ2-5; D is unclear. Germline-derived CDR1 and CDR2 are LNHDA and SQIVND (reference sequence). The CDR3 consists of 16 residues. CDR3 coding DNA: TGTGCCACTAGTCGCGGTGGACCCTCGGGTCGGGAGACCCAGTACTTC. It translates to CATSRGGPSGRETQYF.

This clonotype was detected many times. V is TRBV4-2 and J is TRBJ2-7; D call uncertain. This CDR3 comprises 14 residues. The V end lost 4 bases, the J end lost 5 bases, and 15 bases lay between the germline ends. Per the germline V gene, CDR1 is LGHNA and CDR2 is YNFKEQ. In nucleotides, the CDR3 is TGTGCCAGCAGCCTCGGGCAGCCCGATGACGAGCAGTACTTC. Translated, it gives CASSLGQPDDEQYF.